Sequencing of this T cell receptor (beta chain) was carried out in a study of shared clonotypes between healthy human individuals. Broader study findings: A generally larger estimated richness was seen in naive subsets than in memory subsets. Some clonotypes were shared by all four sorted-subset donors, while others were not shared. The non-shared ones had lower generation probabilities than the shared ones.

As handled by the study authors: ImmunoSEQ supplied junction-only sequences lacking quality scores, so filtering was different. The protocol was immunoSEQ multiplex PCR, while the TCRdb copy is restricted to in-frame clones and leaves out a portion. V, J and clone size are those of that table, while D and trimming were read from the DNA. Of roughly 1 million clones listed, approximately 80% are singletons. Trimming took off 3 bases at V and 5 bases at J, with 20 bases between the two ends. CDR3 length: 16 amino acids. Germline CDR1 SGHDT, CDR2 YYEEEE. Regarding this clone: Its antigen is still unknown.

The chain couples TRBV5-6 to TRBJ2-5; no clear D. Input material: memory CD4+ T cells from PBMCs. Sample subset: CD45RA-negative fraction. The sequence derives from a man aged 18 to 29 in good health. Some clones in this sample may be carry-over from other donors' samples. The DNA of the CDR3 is TGTGCCAGCAGCTGGGCCAGGACGGCCTATTATGAGACCCAGTACTTC. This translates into CASSWARTAYYETQYF. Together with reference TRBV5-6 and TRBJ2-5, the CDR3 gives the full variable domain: DAGVTQSPTHLIKTRGQQVTLRCSPKSGHDTVSWYQQALGQGPQFIFQYYEEEERQRGNFPDRFSGHQFPNYSSELNVNALLLGDSALYLCASSWARTAYYETQYFGPGTRLLVL.